Detailed here is one T cell receptor (beta chain). This sample was included in a study of T cell changes during pregnancy in multiple sclerosis. TCRdb's table, derived via immunoSEQ multiplex PCR, lists solely in-frame clones and lacks some. The table lists roughly 38,000 clones, roughly 90% of them singletons, with approximately 27% in the top ten. The source is a female donor with multiple sclerosis, enrolled in a pregnancy study. The source material was CD8+ T cells from peripheral blood mononuclear cells, sampled before pregnancy.

CDR3 nucleotides: TGCGCCAGCAATAGATTCTCTGGGGCCAACGTCCTGACTTTC. Translation gives CASNRFSGANVLTF. This chain connects TRBV4-1 to TRBJ2-6; D is ambiguous. The CDR3 has 14 amino acids. Germline V gene data show CDR1 as MGHRA and CDR2 as YSYEKL. The germline V and J ends were trimmed by 7 bases and 0 bases, with 7 bases remaining between them.